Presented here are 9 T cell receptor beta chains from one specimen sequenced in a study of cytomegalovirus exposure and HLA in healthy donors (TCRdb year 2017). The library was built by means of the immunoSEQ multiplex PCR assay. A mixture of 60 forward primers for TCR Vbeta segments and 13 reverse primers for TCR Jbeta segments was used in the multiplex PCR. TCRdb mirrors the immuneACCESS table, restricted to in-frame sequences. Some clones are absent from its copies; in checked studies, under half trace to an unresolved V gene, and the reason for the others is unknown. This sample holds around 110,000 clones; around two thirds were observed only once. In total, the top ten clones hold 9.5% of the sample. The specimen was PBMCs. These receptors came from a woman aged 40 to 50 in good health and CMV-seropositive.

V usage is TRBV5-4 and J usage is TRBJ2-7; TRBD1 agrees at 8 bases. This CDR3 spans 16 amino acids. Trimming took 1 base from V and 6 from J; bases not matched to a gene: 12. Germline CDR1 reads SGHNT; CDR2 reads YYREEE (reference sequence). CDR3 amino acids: CASSLSGTGFPREQYF. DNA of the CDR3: TGTGCCAGCAGCTTGTCTGGGACAGGATTCCCTCGCGAGCAGTACTTC.

The CDR3 DNA reads TGTGCCACCAGCAGAGATCTAGCGGCCTGGGAGCAGTACTTC. Translating gives CATSRDLAAWEQYF. This rearrangement joins TRBV15 to TRBJ2-7; 7 nucleotides line up with TRBD2. V gave up 0 bases and J gave up 7 bases; unmatched junction bases: 6. Germline V gene lookup returns CDR1 LNHNV and CDR2 YYDKDF (reference sequence). The CDR3 contains 14 residues.

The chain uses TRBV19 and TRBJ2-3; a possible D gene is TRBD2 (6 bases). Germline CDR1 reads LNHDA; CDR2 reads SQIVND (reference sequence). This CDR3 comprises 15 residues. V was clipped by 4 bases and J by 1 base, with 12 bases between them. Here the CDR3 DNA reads TGTGCCAGTAGTACCTCCACGGGGGGCACAGATACGCAGTATTTT. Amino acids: CASSTSTGGTDTQYF.

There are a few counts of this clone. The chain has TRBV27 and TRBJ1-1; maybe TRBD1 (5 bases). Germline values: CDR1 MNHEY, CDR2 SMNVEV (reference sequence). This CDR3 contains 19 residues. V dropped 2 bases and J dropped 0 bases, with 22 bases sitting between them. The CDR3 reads CASSLKGDSSSPLNTEAFF. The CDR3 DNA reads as TGTGCCAGCAGTTTAAAGGGCGACAGTTCGTCGCCTTTGAACACTGAAGCTTTCTTT.

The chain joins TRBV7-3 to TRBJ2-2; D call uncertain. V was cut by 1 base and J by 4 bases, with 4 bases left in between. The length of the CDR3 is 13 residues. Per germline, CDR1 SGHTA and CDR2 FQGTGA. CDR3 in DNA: TGTGCCAGCAGCTTAAGCGGCACCGGGGAGCTGTTTTTT. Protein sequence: CASSLSGTGELFF.

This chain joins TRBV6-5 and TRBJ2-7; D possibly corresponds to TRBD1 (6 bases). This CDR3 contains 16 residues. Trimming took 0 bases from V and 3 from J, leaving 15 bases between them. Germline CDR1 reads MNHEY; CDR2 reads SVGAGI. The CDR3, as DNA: TGTGCCAGCAGTTACTCCCCGGGACAAGTAAACTACGAGCAGTACTTC. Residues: CASSYSPGQVNYEQYF.

CDR3 loop: CASSLGQGSYEQYF. The CDR3 DNA is TGCGCCAGCAGCTTGGGCCAGGGCTCCTACGAGCAGTACTTC. This sequence joins TRBV5-1 and TRBJ2-7; D perhaps matches TRBD1 (5 bases). Germline V gives CDR1 SGHRS, CDR2 YFSETQ. This CDR3 comprises 14 residues. The V end was cut by 0 bases, the J end by 0 bases, with 7 bases between.

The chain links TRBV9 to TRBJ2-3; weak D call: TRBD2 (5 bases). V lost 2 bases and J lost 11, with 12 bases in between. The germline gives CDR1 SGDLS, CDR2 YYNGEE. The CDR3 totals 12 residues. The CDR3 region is CASSVGGSLQYF. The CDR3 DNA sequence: TGTGCCAGCAGCGTGGGCGGGTCACTGCAGTATTTT.

The CDR3 DNA follows: TGTGCCAGCAGCCACCCCCCCTCCGGGACAGTCTCCTACGAGCAGTACTTC. Its protein product is CASSHPPSGTVSYEQYF. The J gene is TRBJ2-7, the V gene TRBV7-2; 7 bases are shared with TRBD1. CDR1 is SGHTA, CDR2 FQGNSA, per germline. This CDR3 spans 17 amino acids. The J segment lost 0 bases and the V segment lost 5 bases, leaving 13 bases of the junction unmatched.